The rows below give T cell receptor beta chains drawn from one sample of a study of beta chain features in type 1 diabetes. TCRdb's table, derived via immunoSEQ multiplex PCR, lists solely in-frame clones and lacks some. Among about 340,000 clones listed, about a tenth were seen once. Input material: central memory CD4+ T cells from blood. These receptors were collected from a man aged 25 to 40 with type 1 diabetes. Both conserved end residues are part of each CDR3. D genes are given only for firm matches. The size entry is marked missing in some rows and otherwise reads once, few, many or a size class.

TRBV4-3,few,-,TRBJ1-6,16,TGCGCCAGCAGCCAAGTATCAAAGCAATTCGGTTCACCCCTCCACTTT,CASSQVSKQFGSPLHF
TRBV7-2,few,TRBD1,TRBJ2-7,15,TGTGCCAGCAGCCCGAGGACAGGGGTTTTTGGCGAGCAGTACTTC,CASSPRTGVFGEQYF
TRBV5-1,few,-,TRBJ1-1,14,TGCGCCAGCAGCTTAAGACAGGACAACACTGAAGCTTTCTTT,CASSLRQDNTEAFF
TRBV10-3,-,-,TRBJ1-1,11,TGTGCCATCAGTGGGAATGAGGAAGCTTTCTTT,CAISGNEEAFF
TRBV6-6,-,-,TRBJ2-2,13,TGTGCCAGCTGGACAGTTAGTAACGGGGAGCTGTTTTTT,CASWTVSNGELFF
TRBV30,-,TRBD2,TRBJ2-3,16,TGTGCCTGGAGTCCCGGGACTAGCGGAAACACAGATACGCAGTATTTT,CAWSPGTSGNTDTQYF
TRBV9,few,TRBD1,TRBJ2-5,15,TGTGCCAGCAGCGTAGGGACAGGGGGCAGGGAGACCCAGTACTTC,CASSVGTGGRETQYF
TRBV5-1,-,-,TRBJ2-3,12,TGCGCCAGCAGCTTAATTACAGATACGCAGTATTTT,CASSLITDTQYF
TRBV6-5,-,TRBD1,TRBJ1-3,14,TGTGCCAGCAGCCCGGACAGGGGAGGAAACACCATATATTTT,CASSPDRGGNTIYF
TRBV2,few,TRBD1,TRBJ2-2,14,TGTGCCAGCAGCGAAACAGACAGGGTAGGGGAGCTGTTTTTT,CASSETDRVGELFF
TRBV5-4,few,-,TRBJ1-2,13,TGTGCCAGCAGCTATGCAGGGTTCGATGGCTACACCTTC,CASSYAGFDGYTF
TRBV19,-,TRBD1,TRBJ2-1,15,TGTGCCAGTAGCCAGGGACAGGCCTTGGGCAATGAGCAGTTCTTC,CASSQGQALGNEQFF
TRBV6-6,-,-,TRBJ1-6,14,TGTGCCGCAGGTGGGTCGGCCTATAATTCACCCCTCCACTTT,CAAGGSAYNSPLHF
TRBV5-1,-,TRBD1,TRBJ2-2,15,TGCGCCAGCAGCGAGACAGGGGAGAACACCGGGGAGCTGTTTTTT,CASSETGENTGELFF
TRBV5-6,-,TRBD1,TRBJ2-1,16,TGTGCCAGCAGCGGGACCGGGACAGGTGGTTACAATGAGCAGTTCTTC,CASSGTGTGGYNEQFF
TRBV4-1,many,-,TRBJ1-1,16,TGCGCCAGCAGCCAAGGAGGGGGACACGCGAACACTGAAGCTTTCTTT,CASSQGGGHANTEAFF
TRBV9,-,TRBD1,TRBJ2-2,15,TGTGCCAGCAGAAGGACAGGCTCGAACACCGGGGAGCTGTTTTTT,CASRRTGSNTGELFF
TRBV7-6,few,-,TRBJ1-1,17,TGTGCCAGCAGCTTTGATCTCGGGGGAAGGGGTAACACTGAAGCTTTCTTT,CASSFDLGGRGNTEAFF
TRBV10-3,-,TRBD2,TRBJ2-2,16,TGTGCCATCAGTGAGTCTTCTAGCGGGGGCACCGGGGAGCTGTTTTTT,CAISESSSGGTGELFF
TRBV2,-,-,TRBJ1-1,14,TGTGCCAGCAGTGAAGAAGAGTCAGTTACTGAAGCTTTCTTT,CASSEEESVTEAFF
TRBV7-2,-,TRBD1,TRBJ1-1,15,TGTGCCAGCAGCTTAGCAGTTCAGGGGGCGGCGGAAGCTTTCTTT,CASSLAVQGAAEAFF
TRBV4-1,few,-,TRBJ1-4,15,TGCGCCAGCAGCCGGATGACCGCAACTAATGAAAAACTGTTTTTT,CASSRMTATNEKLFF
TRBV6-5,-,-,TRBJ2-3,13,TGTGCCAGCAGAAGAGAGGGCACAGATACGCAGTATTTT,CASRREGTDTQYF
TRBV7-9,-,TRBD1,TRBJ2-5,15,TGTGCCAGCAGTTTAGGACAGGGTCCCCAAGAGACCCAGTACTTC,CASSLGQGPQETQYF